A single sample gave rise to the 21 T cell receptor beta chains below, sequenced in a study of CD8 T cell repertoires and HIV-1 epitope variants. Data came from immunoSEQ multiplex PCR; TCRdb stores just in-frame clones and leaves some out. The sample consists of about 7,100 clones, around two thirds of them appearing once. No antigen has been identified for these receptors. Sequencing was done on a sample of cultured CD8+ T cells derived from PBMCs. These receptors all stem from a male donor with HIV.

V and J are TRBV10-1 and TRBJ2-3; D possibly corresponds to TRBD2 (6 bases). The CDR3 runs to 16 residues. V was shortened by 0 bases and J by 0 bases, with 10 bases between the two germline ends. In germline, CDR1 is WNHNN, CDR2 SYGVQD (reference sequence). This CDR3 reads CASSESWGESTDTQYF. The CDR3 DNA is TGCGCCAGCAGTGAGTCGTGGGGGGAAAGCACAGATACGCAGTATTTT.

The chain has TRBV6-5 and TRBJ1-1; 7 bases line up with TRBD1. V lost 0 bases and J lost 6; bases outside the gene matches: 7. The CDR3 is 15 amino acids. Germline CDR1 is MNHEY and CDR2 is SVGAGI. The CDR3 is CASSYSDRLRAEAFF. CDR3 sequence (DNA): TGTGCCAGCAGTTACTCGGACAGGCTTAGGGCTGAAGCTTTCTTT.

This clone was seen just once. The rearrangement joins TRBV7-8 to TRBJ2-7; TRBD1 is a possible D gene (7 bases). The V end was cut by 5 bases, the J end by 0 bases, with 11 bases between. The germline V gene encodes CDR1 SGHVS and CDR2 FQNEAQ. CDR3 length: 14 residues. CDR3 amino acids: CASSQGGSSYEQYF. CDR3 coding DNA: TGTGCCAGCAGCCAGGGGGGTAGCTCCTACGAGCAGTACTTC. The full variable domain, with the rest looked up from reference TRBV7-8 and TRBJ2-7, is GAGVSQSPRYKVAKRGQDVALRCDPISGHVSLFWYQQALGQGPEFLTYFQNEAQLDKSGLPSDRFFAERPEGSVSTLKIQRTQQEDSAVYLCASSQGGSSYEQYFGPGTRLTVT.

Points on this clone: The junction departs from the called germline gene at one end, perhaps through a read error. The genes are TRBV7-9 and TRBJ2-7; D possibly matches TRBD1 or TRBD2 (5 bases each). The length of the CDR3 is 15 residues. Germline V CDR1 and CDR2: SEHNR, FQNEAQ (reference sequence). The chain's CDR3 is CASSPRGRSSYEQYF. CDR3 bases: TGTGCCAGCAGCCCCCGGGGCAGGTCATCCTACGAGCAGTATTTC.

This sequence joins TRBV7-2 and TRBJ1-4, with D perhaps TRBD1 (6 bases). This CDR3 comprises 14 residues. Germline CDR1 reads SGHTA; CDR2 reads FQGNSA. Between the trimmed V and J ends, which lost 4 bases and 8 bases, there was a span of 14 bases. Here the CDR3 DNA reads TGTGCCAGCAGCTCGACAGGCTCGGGCGAAAAACTGTTTTTT. This encodes CASSSTGSGEKLFF.

The CDR3 region is CASSQDLEQGTYEQYF. CDR3 DNA sequence: TGTGCCAGCAGCCAAGATCTAGAACAGGGGACCTACGAGCAGTACTTC. The V gene is TRBV4-2, the J gene TRBJ2-7; 7 bases are shared with TRBD1. V trimming: 0 bases; J trimming: 2 bases; junction bases outside the gene matches: 7. This CDR3 contains 16 residues. Germline values: CDR1 LGHNA, CDR2 YNFKEQ.

This clone counts as medium-sized. The rearrangement joins TRBV5-1 to TRBJ2-7; 7 bases are shared with TRBD2. With V trimmed by 2 bases and J by 0 bases, 11 bases remained unmatched. This CDR3 contains 17 residues. CDR1 and CDR2 from the germline V gene are SGHRS and YFSETQ. CDR3 DNA sequence: TGCGCCAGCAGCTTATACAGCGGGACCACAAGCTCCTACGAGCAGTACTTC. This sequence encodes CASSLYSGTTSSYEQYF.

This clone appeared a single time. V usage is TRBV6-1 and J usage is TRBJ2-1, with D perhaps matching TRBD1 (6 bases). Trimming removed 2 bases at V and 8 bases at J, with 13 bases between. This CDR3 is 14 amino acids long. Germline loops: CDR1 MNHNS, CDR2 SASEGT. Here the CDR3 DNA reads TGTGCCAGCAGTGAAACAGGGTCCCACCATGAGCAGTTCTTC. It yields the protein CASSETGSHHEQFF.

The V call is TRBV27, the J call TRBJ2-3; 14 bases are shared with TRBD2. Trimming removed 5 bases from V and 5 bases from J; junction bases left unmatched: 9. CDR1 MNHEY and CDR2 SMNVEV come from the germline V gene (reference sequence). The CDR3 sequence is 17 residues long. CDR3 bases: TGTGCCAGCAGTCCCAGACTAGCGGGGGGGCAAATAGATACGCAGTATTTT. Its translation: CASSPRLAGGQIDTQYF.

The CDR3 sequence is CATRLGKLFF. Here the CDR3 DNA reads TGTGCCACCCGATTAGGGAAACTGTTTTTT. The gene calls are TRBV28 and TRBJ1-4; D uncertain. V dropped 10 bases and J dropped 11 bases, with 11 bases sitting between them. The germline V gene has CDR1 MDHEN and CDR2 SYDVKM. CDR3 size: 10 residues.

This clone appeared a few times. This chain joins TRBV6-5 and TRBJ2-1; TRBD2 is a possible D gene (5 bases). Trimming removed 2 bases at V and 7 bases at J, with 6 bases between. The length of the CDR3 is 12 residues. Germline V lookup: CDR1 MNHEY, CDR2 SVGAGI. In nucleotides, the CDR3 is TGTGCCAGCAGTTACACGGGGAATGAGCAGTTCTTC. This codes for CASSYTGNEQFF.

This clone turned up a few times. The J gene is TRBJ1-2, the V gene TRBV2; D is uncertain. V lost 1 base and J lost 4, with 4 bases in between. The CDR3 runs to 12 residues. The germline gives CDR1 SNHLY, CDR2 FYNNEI. The CDR3 loop is CASSEDAYGYTF. CDR3 nucleotide sequence: TGTGCCAGCAGTGAAGACGCCTATGGCTACACCTTC.

The V call is TRBV10-3, the J call TRBJ1-4; 7 nucleotides agree with TRBD1. J gave up 6 bases and V 6 bases, and 7 bases lay outside the gene matches. Germline V gene data show CDR1 as ENHRY and CDR2 as SYGVKD. The CDR3 totals 14 residues. CDR3 sequence reads: CAIRTGKGDEKLFF. CDR3 in DNA: TGTGCCATCAGGACAGGGAAAGGGGATGAAAAACTGTTTTTT.

CDR3 in DNA: TGTGCCAGCAGCCAAGGCGCGGGTAGTACTGTTTTGGGACAGGGGCTCACCGGGGAGCTGTTTTTT. This codes for CASSQGAGSTVLGQGLTGELFF. The chain carries TRBV14 and TRBJ2-2, with 10 bases fitting TRBD1. The length of the CDR3 is 22 residues. The germline V gene has CDR1 SGHDN and CDR2 FVKESK. V gave up 1 base and J gave up 4 bases; unmatched junction bases: 21. Based on the CDR3 plus reference TRBV14 and TRBJ2-2, the full variable domain is EAGVTQFPSHSVIEKGQTVTLRCDPISGHDNLYWYRRVMGKEIKFLLHFVKESKQDESGMPNNRFLAERTGGTYSTLKVQPAELEDSGVYFCASSQGAGSTVLGQGLTGELFFGEGSRLTVL.

The DNA of the CDR3 is TGTGCCAGCAGCCGTATAGCGGGGCTCACAGATACGCAGTATTTT. This codes for CASSRIAGLTDTQYF. The chain has TRBV28 and TRBJ2-3; 8 bases are a match to TRBD2. The CDR3 extends over 15 amino acids. V was clipped by 6 bases and J by 2 bases; unmatched bases: 7. Germline V gene lookup returns CDR1 MDHEN and CDR2 SYDVKM. Looking up the rest from reference TRBV28 and TRBJ2-3 gives the full variable domain: DVKVTQSSRYLVKRTGEKVFLECVQDMDHENMFWYRQDPGLGLRLIYFSYDVKMKEKGDIPEGYSVSREKKERFSLILESASTNQTSMYLCASSRIAGLTDTQYFGPGTRLTVL.

This chain uses TRBV4-3 with TRBJ2-7, with TRBD2 matching 12 bases. The CDR3 loop spans 16 amino acids. V lost 4 bases to trimming and J lost 6 bases; unmatched junction nucleotides: 10. Germline V gene lookup returns CDR1 LGHNA and CDR2 YSLEER. The CDR3 is CASSPQSSGGAIEQYF. CDR3 in DNA: TGCGCCAGCAGCCCACAGTCTAGCGGGGGGGCGATCGAGCAGTACTTC.

This clone was observed a few times. The chain links TRBV7-6 to TRBJ2-1, with D tentatively TRBD2 (5 bases). The V end was cut by 0 bases, the J end by 0 bases, with 12 bases between. CDR1 is SGHVS and CDR2 is FNYEAQ in the germline V gene. The CDR3 is 17 residues long. The CDR3 spells CASSLARVGNSYNEQFF. CDR3 DNA sequence: TGTGCCAGCAGCTTAGCGCGGGTCGGGAACTCCTACAATGAGCAGTTCTTC. Together with reference TRBV7-6 and TRBJ2-1, the CDR3 gives the full variable domain: GAGVSQSPRYKVTKRGQDVALRCDPISGHVSLYWYRQALGQGPEFLTYFNYEAQQDKSGLPNDRFSAERPEGSISTLTIQRTEQRDSAMYRCASSLARVGNSYNEQFFGPGTRLTVL.

This clone showed up just a few times. The chain couples TRBV10-3 to TRBJ2-3; TRBD1 or TRBD2 may be the D gene (5 bases each). With 0 bases removed from V and 2 bases from J, the gap between germline ends came to 15 bases. Germline V gives CDR1 ENHRY, CDR2 SYGVKD. This CDR3 spans 17 amino acids. This CDR3 is CAISESPGRRDTDTQYF. DNA for the CDR3: TGTGCCATCAGTGAGTCGCCGGGACGCCGGGACACAGATACGCAGTATTTT.

This chain links TRBV10-2 with TRBJ2-7, with 11 bases identical to TRBD1. This CDR3 is 14 amino acids long. Unmatched junction bases numbered 1, after V lost 2 bases and J lost 4 bases. The V gene's germline CDR1 is WSHSY and CDR2 SAAADI. The CDR3 DNA sequence: TGCGCCAGCAGTGAGGGACAGGGGGCTTACGAGCAGTACTTC. Protein sequence: CASSEGQGAYEQYF.

The chain couples TRBV10-3 to TRBJ2-3; D remains unclear. Germline lookup yields CDR1 ENHRY and CDR2 SYGVKD. The CDR3 runs 13 residues. With 2 bases removed from V and 4 bases from J, the gap between germline ends came to 7 bases. Here the CDR3 DNA reads TGTGCCATCAGTGAGAGGGCCGCAGATACGCAGTATTTT. Translating it yields CAISERAADTQYF.

This chain uses TRBV27 with TRBJ2-7; 7 bases line up with TRBD1. The CDR3 length is 13 residues. After removal of 6 bases from V and 0 bases from J, the junction contained 2 bases not matched to a gene. CDR1 is MNHEY, CDR2 SMNVEV, per germline (reference sequence). The CDR3 DNA sequence: TGTGCCAGCAGGACAGGGCACTCCTACGAGCAGTACTTC. Its protein is CASRTGHSYEQYF.